This TCR beta chain was obtained from a study of T cell repertoires in cytomegalovirus infection. Notes on the study in general: Dominant in the ex vivo response were TCR beta clonotypes restricted by HLA-C and specific for CMV.

This clonotype was found a few times. As yet, its antigen is unknown. TCRdb re-analysed the reads in MiXCR, keeping a single row per CDR3 protein. The sample yields about 920,000 distinct CDR3 sequences, roughly 31% seen once. The CDR3 runs to 13 residues. J lost 2 bases, V lost 7 bases, and 2 bases had no gene match. Germline CDR1 is LNHDA and CDR2 is SQIVND (reference sequence). This receptor was identified in a human donor in good health (CMV status not recorded). Some clones in this sample may be carry-over from other donors' samples. V gene TRBV19 combines with J gene TRBJ2-3, with TRBD2 matching 8 bases. The sample in question was cultured CD8+ T cells from PBMCs, obtained from culture after CMV antigen stimulation. The CDR3 nucleotides are TGTGCCAGTAAGCGGGGGCCCACAGATACGCAGTATTTT. Translation gives CASKRGPTDTQYF.